This TCR beta chain was identified in a study of T-cell reconstitution after alpha-beta-depleted transplantation in children (TCRdb year 2016). Context from the whole study: The study quantitatively tracked T-cell immune reconstitution after TCRalphabeta/CD19-depleted allogeneic hematopoietic cell transplantation in children using TCR repertoire profiling.

This clonotype showed up just a few times. It lacks a known antigen. No base quality values were provided; no much bigger clone lies one nucleotide off. Its CDR3 holds 14 amino acids, cysteine through phenylalanine. Only the CDR3 DNA is retained, 42 bases long and in frame from the first base. Ends trimmed: V by 5 bases, J by 4 bases; bases unmatched to a gene: 6. CDR1 is given as LGHNA and CDR2 as YNFKEQ, both from the germline V gene. The method was PCR. The sequencing machine was an Illumina HiSeq 2500. TCR library preparation used molecular barcoding, with unique molecular identifiers applied to normalize quantification of the TCRbeta repertoire. TCRdb applied fastp at Q25 and MiXCR to the public reads, then kept only in-frame beta chains. One record per CDR3 amino acid sequence lists the most common genes and DNA. In this sample the table shows over 150,000 distinct CDR3 sequences, around 7% of which occur a single time. Together, the top ten hold about 3% of the sample.

The TCR sequence derives from a human donor who donated a stem cell graft to a child with Wiskott-Aldrich syndrome. The chain is made from TRBV4-2 and TRBJ1-2, with 8 central nucleotides matching TRBD1. This material consisted of PBMCs from the stem cell graft donor, taken from the stem cell graft. The sequenced DNA: TGTGCCAGCAGCGACCAGGGGGCTGGCTATGGCTACACCTTC. This yields the protein CASSDQGAGYGYTF.